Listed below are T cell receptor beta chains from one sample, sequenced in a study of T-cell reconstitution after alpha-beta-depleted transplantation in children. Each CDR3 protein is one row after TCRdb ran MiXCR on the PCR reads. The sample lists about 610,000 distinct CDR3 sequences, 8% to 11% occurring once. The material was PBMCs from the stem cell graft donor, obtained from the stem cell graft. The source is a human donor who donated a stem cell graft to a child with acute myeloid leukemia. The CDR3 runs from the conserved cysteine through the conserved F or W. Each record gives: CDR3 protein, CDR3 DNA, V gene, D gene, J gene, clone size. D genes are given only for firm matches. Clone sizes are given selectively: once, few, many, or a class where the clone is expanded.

cdr3_aa: CASSHESGAYEQYF
cdr3_nt: TGCGCCAGCAGCCACGAAAGCGGAGCCTACGAGCAGTACTTC
v_call: TRBV5-1
d_call: .
j_call: TRBJ2-7
clone_size: many

cdr3_aa: CASSSRLAGGPGSHNEQFF
cdr3_nt: TGTGCCAGCAGCTCCAGACTAGCGGGAGGGCCCGGATCGCACAATGAGCAGTTCTTC
v_call: TRBV7-3
d_call: TRBD2
j_call: TRBJ2-1
clone_size: .

cdr3_aa: CATSRDRGNTGELFF
cdr3_nt: TGTGCCACCAGCAGAGATCGGGGAAACACCGGGGAGCTGTTTTTT
v_call: TRBV15
d_call: .
j_call: TRBJ2-2
clone_size: .

cdr3_aa: CATSGLDGTDTQYF
cdr3_nt: TGTGCCACCAGTGGCCTTGACGGCACAGATACGCAGTATTTT
v_call: TRBV24-1
d_call: .
j_call: TRBJ2-3
clone_size: many

cdr3_aa: CSAQRRQNTGELFF
cdr3_nt: TGCAGTGCCCAAAGGCGGCAGAACACCGGGGAGCTGTTTTTT
v_call: TRBV20-1
d_call: .
j_call: TRBJ2-2
clone_size: .

cdr3_aa: CASSSTGTSGTGELFF
cdr3_nt: TGTGCCAGCAGCTCAACCGGGACTAGCGGGACCGGGGAGCTGTTTTTT
v_call: TRBV6-2/TRBV6-3
d_call: TRBD2
j_call: TRBJ2-2
clone_size: many

cdr3_aa: CASSWDRGSGSTNEKLFF
cdr3_nt: TGTGCCAGCAGTTGGGACAGGGGAAGCGGTTCAACTAATGAAAAACTGTTTTTT
v_call: TRBV12-3/TRBV12-4
d_call: TRBD1
j_call: TRBJ1-4
clone_size: few

cdr3_aa: CASSELAGGPTDTQYF
cdr3_nt: TGTGCCAGCAGTGAACTAGCGGGAGGGCCGACAGATACGCAGTATTTT
v_call: TRBV6-1
d_call: TRBD2
j_call: TRBJ2-3
clone_size: .

cdr3_aa: CASSYSDTDNEQFF
cdr3_nt: TGTGCCAGCAGTTACAGCGACACGGACAATGAGCAGTTCTTC
v_call: TRBV6-2/TRBV6-3
d_call: .
j_call: TRBJ2-1
clone_size: many

cdr3_aa: CASSQRTGGGYEQYF
cdr3_nt: TGCGCCAGCAGCCAAAGGACAGGGGGAGGCTACGAGCAGTACTTC
v_call: TRBV4-3
d_call: TRBD1
j_call: TRBJ2-7
clone_size: .

cdr3_aa: CSVEDPGTGASGYEQYF
cdr3_nt: TGCAGCGTTGAAGATCCGGGGACAGGGGCCAGCGGTTACGAGCAGTACTTC
v_call: TRBV29-1
d_call: TRBD1
j_call: TRBJ2-7
clone_size: .

cdr3_aa: CSARSGTDYLAGTYNEQFF
cdr3_nt: TGCAGTGCTAGAAGCGGGACAGATTACTTAGCGGGGACATACAATGAGCAGTTCTTC
v_call: TRBV20-1
d_call: .
j_call: TRBJ2-1
clone_size: few

cdr3_aa: CASSHKPPSSYNEQFF
cdr3_nt: TGTGCCAGCAGCCATAAGCCTCCGAGCTCCTACAATGAGCAGTTCTTC
v_call: TRBV14
d_call: .
j_call: TRBJ2-1
clone_size: few

cdr3_aa: CSARDYRQGPNQPQHF
cdr3_nt: TGCAGTGCTAGAGATTACCGGCAGGGCCCTAATCAGCCCCAGCATTTT
v_call: TRBV20-1
d_call: .
j_call: TRBJ1-5
clone_size: .

cdr3_aa: CASSLGRGWGEQYF
cdr3_nt: TGTGCCAGCAGCTTGGGAAGGGGCTGGGGCGAGCAGTACTTC
v_call: TRBV5-4
d_call: .
j_call: TRBJ2-7
clone_size: few

cdr3_aa: CASSMTAVSGNTIYF
cdr3_nt: TGCGCCAGCAGTATGACAGCCGTCTCTGGAAACACCATATATTTT
v_call: TRBV5-1
d_call: .
j_call: TRBJ1-3
clone_size: many

cdr3_aa: CASSLTSGGTNEQFF
cdr3_nt: TGTGCCAGCAGCTTAACTAGCGGGGGGACCAATGAGCAGTTCTTC
v_call: TRBV12-3/TRBV12-4
d_call: TRBD2
j_call: TRBJ2-1
clone_size: .

cdr3_aa: CASSSFRSGRRNEQFF
cdr3_nt: TGTGCCAGCAGCTCCTTCCGTAGCGGGAGACGGAATGAGCAGTTCTTC
v_call: TRBV7-3
d_call: TRBD2
j_call: TRBJ2-1
clone_size: few

cdr3_aa: CASSPLDRNTGELFF
cdr3_nt: TGTGCCAGTAGTCCTCTTGACAGGAACACCGGGGAGCTGTTTTTT
v_call: TRBV19
d_call: .
j_call: TRBJ2-2
clone_size: .

cdr3_aa: CSARDLVTSGNYEQYF
cdr3_nt: TGCAGTGCTAGAGATCTGGTGACTAGCGGAAACTACGAGCAGTACTTC
v_call: TRBV20-1
d_call: TRBD2
j_call: TRBJ2-7
clone_size: many

cdr3_aa: CASSLVRSGEQYF
cdr3_nt: TGTGCCAGCAGCTTAGTTAGATCGGGTGAGCAGTACTTC
v_call: TRBV7-3
d_call: .
j_call: TRBJ2-7
clone_size: .

cdr3_aa: CSARDESEQFF
cdr3_nt: TGCAGTGCTAGAGATGAGAGTGAGCAGTTCTTC
v_call: TRBV20-1
d_call: .
j_call: TRBJ2-1
clone_size: few

cdr3_aa: CASRGGGGNEQFF
cdr3_nt: TGTGCCAGCCGGGGTGGGGGGGGCAATGAGCAGTTCTTC
v_call: TRBV12-3/TRBV12-4
d_call: TRBD2
j_call: TRBJ2-1
clone_size: many

cdr3_aa: CASSKPSRTVPRVRQYF
cdr3_nt: TGTGCCAGCAGCAAACCGTCTAGGACAGTGCCACGAGTTCGTCAGTACTTC
v_call: TRBV21-1
d_call: .
j_call: TRBJ2-5
clone_size: many